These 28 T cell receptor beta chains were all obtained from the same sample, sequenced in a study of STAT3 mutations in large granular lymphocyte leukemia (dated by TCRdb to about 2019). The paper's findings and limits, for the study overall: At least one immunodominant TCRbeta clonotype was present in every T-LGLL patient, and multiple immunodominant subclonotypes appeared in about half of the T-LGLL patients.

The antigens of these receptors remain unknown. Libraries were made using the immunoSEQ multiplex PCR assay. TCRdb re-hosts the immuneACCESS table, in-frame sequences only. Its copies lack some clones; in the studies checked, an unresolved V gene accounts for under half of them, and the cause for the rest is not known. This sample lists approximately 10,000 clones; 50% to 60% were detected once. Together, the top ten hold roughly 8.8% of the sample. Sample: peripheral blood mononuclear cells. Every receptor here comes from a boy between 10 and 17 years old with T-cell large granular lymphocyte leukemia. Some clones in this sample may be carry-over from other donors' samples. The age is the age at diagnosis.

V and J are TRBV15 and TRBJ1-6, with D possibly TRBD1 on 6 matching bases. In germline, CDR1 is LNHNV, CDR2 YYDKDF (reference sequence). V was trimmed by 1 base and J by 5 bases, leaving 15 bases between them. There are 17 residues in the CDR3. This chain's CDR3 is CATSRGAGGLNNSPLHF. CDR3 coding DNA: TGTGCCACCAGCAGAGGGGCTGGGGGGCTGAATAATTCACCCCTCCACTTT.

CDR3 loop: CASGLTGGSNQPQHF. The CDR3 DNA reads TGTGCTAGTGGTTTGACAGGGGGTAGCAATCAGCCCCAGCATTTT. This chain uses TRBV12-5 with TRBJ1-5, with TRBD1 matching 8 bases. The CDR3 spans 15 residues. Germline CDR1 and CDR2: LGHNT and FRNRAP. Unmatched junction bases numbered 0, after V lost 2 bases and J lost 0 bases.

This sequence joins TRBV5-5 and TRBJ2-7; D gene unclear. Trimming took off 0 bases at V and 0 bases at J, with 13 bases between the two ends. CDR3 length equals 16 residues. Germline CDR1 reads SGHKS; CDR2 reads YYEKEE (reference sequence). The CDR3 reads CASSLAVGPSSYEQYF. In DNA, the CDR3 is TGTGCCAGCAGCTTGGCAGTAGGCCCCAGCTCCTACGAGCAGTACTTC.

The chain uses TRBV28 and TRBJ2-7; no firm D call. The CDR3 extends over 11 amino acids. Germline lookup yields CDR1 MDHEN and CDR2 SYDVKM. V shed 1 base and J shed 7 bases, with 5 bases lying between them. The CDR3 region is CASSLSGEQYF. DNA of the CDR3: TGTGCCAGCAGTTTATCCGGGGAGCAGTACTTC.

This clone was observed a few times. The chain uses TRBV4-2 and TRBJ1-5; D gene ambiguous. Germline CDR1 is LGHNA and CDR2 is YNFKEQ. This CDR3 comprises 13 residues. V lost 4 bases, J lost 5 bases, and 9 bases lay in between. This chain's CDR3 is CASSPGSYQPQHF. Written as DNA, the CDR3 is TGTGCCAGCAGCCCGGGATCATATCAGCCCCAGCATTTT.

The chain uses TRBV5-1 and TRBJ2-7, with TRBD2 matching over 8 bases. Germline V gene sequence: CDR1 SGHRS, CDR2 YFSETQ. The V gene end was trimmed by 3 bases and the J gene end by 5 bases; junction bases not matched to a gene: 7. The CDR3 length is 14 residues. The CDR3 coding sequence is TGCGCCAGCAGCTCGACCTTAGCGGGAAACGAGCAGTACTTC. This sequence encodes CASSSTLAGNEQYF. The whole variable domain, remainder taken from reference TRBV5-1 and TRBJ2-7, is KAGVTQTPRYLIKTRGQQVTLSCSPISGHRSVSWYQQTPGQGLQFLFEYFSETQRNKGNFPGRFSGRQFSNSRSEMNVSTLELGDSALYLCASSSTLAGNEQYFGPGTRLTVT.

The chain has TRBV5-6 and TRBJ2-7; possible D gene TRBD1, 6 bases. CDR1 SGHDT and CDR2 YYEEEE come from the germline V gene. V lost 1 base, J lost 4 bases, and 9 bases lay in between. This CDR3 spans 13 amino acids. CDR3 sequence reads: CASSLNRAYEQYF. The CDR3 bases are TGTGCCAGCAGCTTGAACAGGGCGTACGAGCAGTACTTC.

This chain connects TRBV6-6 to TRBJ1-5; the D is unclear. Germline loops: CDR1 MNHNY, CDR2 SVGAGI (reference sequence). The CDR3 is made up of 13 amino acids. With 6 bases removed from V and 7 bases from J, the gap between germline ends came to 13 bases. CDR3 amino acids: CASSRTREQPQHF. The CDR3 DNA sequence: TGTGCCAGCAGCAGGACGAGAGAACAGCCCCAGCATTTT.

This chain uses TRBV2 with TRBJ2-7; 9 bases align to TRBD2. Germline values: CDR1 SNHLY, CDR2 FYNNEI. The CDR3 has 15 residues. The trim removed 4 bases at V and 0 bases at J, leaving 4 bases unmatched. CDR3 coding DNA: TGTGCCAGCAGTGGGGATAGCGGGAGCTCCTACGAGCAGTACTTC. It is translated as CASSGDSGSSYEQYF. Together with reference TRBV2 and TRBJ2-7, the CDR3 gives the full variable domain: EPEVTQTPSHQVTQMGQEVILRCVPISNHLYFYWYRQILGQKVEFLVSFYNNEISEKSEIFDDQFSVERPDGSNFTLKIRSTKLEDSAMYFCASSGDSGSSYEQYFGPGTRLTVT.

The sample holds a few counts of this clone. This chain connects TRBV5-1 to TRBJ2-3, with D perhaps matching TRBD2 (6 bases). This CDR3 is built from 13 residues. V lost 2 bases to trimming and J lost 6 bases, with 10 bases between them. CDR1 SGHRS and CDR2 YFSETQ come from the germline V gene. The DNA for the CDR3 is TGCGCCAGCAGCTTCCCGGGGGACGATACGCAGTATTTT. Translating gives CASSFPGDDTQYF.

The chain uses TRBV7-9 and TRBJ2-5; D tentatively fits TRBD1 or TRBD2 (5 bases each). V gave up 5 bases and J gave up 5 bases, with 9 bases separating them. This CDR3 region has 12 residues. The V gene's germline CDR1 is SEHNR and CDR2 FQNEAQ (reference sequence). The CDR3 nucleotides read TGTGCCAGCAGCCCTGAGGGGGAGACCCAGTACTTC. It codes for CASSPEGETQYF.

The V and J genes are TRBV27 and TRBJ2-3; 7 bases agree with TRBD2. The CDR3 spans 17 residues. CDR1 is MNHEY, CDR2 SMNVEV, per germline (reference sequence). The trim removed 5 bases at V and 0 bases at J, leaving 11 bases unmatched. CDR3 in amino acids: CASSPHPRDYSTDTQYF. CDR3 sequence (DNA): TGTGCCAGCAGTCCCCATCCCCGGGACTATAGCACAGATACGCAGTATTTT.

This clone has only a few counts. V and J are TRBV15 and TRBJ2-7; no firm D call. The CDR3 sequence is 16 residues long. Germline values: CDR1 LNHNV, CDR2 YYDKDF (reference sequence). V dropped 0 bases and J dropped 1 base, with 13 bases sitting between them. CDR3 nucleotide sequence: TGTGCCACCAGCAGAGATGTCAACTGGCCATCCTACGAGCAGTACTTC. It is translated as CATSRDVNWPSYEQYF.

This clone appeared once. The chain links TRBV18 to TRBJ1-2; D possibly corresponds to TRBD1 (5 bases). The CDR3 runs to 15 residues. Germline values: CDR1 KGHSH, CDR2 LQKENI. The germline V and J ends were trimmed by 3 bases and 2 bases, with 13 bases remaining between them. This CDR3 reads CASSPRDAGNYGYTF. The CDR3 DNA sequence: TGTGCCAGCTCACCCCGGGACGCAGGGAACTATGGCTACACCTTC.

CDR3 loop: CSVGQDGPYEQYF. The CDR3 nucleotides are TGCAGCGTTGGCCAGGACGGTCCCTACGAGCAGTACTTC. V usage is TRBV29-1 and J usage is TRBJ2-7; D uncertain. Trimming removed 4 bases at V and 2 bases at J, with 12 bases between. Germline values: CDR1 SQVTM, CDR2 ANQGSEA. The CDR3 sequence is 13 residues long.

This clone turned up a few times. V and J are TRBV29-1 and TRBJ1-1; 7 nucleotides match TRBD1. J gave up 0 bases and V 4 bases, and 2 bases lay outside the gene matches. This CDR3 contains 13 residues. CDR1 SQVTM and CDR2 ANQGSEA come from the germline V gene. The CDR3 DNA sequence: TGCAGCGTTGGGGGACAGTTGAACACTGAAGCTTTCTTT. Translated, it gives CSVGGQLNTEAFF.

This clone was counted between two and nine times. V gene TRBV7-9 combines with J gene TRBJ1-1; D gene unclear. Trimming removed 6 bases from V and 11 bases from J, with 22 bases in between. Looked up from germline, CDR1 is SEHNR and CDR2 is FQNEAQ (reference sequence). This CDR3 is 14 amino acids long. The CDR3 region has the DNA TGTGCCAGCAGGAACTCCGCAGGCCCGGATAGTGCTTTCTTT. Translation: CASRNSAGPDSAFF.

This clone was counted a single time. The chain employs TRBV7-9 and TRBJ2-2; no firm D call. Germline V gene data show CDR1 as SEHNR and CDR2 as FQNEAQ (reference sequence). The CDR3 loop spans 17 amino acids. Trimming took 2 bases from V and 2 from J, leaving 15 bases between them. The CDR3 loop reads CASSLRPTVANTGELFF. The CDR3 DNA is TGTGCCAGCAGCTTAAGGCCAACAGTCGCTAACACCGGGGAGCTGTTTTTT.

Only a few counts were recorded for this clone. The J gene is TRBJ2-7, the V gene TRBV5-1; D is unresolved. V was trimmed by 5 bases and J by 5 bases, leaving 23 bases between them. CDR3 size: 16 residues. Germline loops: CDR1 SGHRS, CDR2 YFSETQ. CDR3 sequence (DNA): TGCGCCAGCAGTCCAGAACCCTTTACGGGCCCCAACGAGCAGTACTTC. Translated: CASSPEPFTGPNEQYF.

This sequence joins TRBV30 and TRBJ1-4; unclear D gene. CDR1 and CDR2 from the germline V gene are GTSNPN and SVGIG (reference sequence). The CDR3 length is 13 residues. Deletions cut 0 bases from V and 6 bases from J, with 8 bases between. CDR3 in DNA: TGTGCCTGGAGTGTAGCCACGGATGAAAAACTGTTTTTT. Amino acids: CAWSVATDEKLFF.

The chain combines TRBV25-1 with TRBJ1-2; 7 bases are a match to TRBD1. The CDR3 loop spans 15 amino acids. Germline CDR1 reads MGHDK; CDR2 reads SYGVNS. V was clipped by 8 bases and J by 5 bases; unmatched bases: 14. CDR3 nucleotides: TGTGCCAGCTCTTCCACGGGACAGTCGAGGTATGGCTACACCTTC. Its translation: CASSSTGQSRYGYTF.

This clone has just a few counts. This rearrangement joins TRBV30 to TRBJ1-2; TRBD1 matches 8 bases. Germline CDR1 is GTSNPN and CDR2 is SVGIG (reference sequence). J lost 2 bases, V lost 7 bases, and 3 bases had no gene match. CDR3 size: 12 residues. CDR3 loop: CAFRTGNYGYTF. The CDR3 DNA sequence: TGTGCCTTCCGGACAGGGAACTATGGCTACACCTTC.

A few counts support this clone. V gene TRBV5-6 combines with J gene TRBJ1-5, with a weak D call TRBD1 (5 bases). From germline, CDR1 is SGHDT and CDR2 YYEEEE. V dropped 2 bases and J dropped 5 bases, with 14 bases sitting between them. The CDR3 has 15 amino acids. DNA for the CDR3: TGTGCCAGCAGCTTCGCCGGGACGGCAGATCAGCCCCAGCATTTT. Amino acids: CASSFAGTADQPQHF.

CDR3 DNA: TGTGCCTGGAGTGTAACCTCTGGAAACACCATATATTTT. Protein product: CAWSVTSGNTIYF. The V gene is TRBV30, the J gene TRBJ1-3; D gene ambiguous. The CDR3 is 13 amino acids. Trimming took 0 bases from V and 0 from J, leaving 3 bases between them. Per germline, CDR1 GTSNPN and CDR2 SVGIG (reference sequence).

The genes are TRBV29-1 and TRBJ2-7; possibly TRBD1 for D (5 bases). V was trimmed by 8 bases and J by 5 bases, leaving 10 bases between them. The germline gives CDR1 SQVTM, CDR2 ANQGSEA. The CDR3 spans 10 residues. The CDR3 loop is CSTIRDEQYF. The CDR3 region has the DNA TGCAGCACAATCAGGGACGAGCAGTACTTC.

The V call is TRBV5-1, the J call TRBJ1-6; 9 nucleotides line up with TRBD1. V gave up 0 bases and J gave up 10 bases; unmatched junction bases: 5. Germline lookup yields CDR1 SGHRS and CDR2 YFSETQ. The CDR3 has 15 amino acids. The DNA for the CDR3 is TGCGCCAGCAGCTTGGCCACAGGGGGCGAATCACCCCTCCACTTT. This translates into CASSLATGGESPLHF.

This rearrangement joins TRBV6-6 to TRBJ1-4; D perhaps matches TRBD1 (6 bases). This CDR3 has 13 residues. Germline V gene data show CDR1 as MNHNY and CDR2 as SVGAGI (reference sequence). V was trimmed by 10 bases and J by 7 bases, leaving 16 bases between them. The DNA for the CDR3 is TGTGCCACCCAACAGGGAATAGGTGAAAAACTGTTTTTT. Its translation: CATQQGIGEKLFF.

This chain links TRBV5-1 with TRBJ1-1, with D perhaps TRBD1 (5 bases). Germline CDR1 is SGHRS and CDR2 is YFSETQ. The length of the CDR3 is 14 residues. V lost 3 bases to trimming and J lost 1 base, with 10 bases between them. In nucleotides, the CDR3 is TGCGCCAGCAGCTGGGACGGCTCGAACACTGAAGCTTTCTTT. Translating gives CASSWDGSNTEAFF.